This is a list of T cell receptor beta chains from one sample in a study of blood T cell repertoires in COVID-19. Clones were sequenced by immunoSEQ multiplex PCR, and TCRdb holds only the in-frame ones, with some missing. Here the sample spans 150,000 to 250,000 clones, 82% being singletons. The specimen was PBMCs or T cells enriched from blood (not recorded which). These receptors came from a man in his forties or fifties who had recovered from COVID-19. The CDR3 runs from the conserved cysteine through the conserved F or W. D genes are given only for firm matches. A clone size is listed for some rows: how often the clone was seen (once, few, many), or a class if it is expanded.

D: TRBD2
V: TRBV18
J: TRBJ2-7
size: NA
DNA: TGTGCCAGCTCACCGCGGGAGGACTCCTACGAGCAGTACTTC
CDR3: CASSPREDSYEQYF

D: TRBD1
V: TRBV3-1/TRBV3-2
J: TRBJ2-5
size: NA
DNA: TGTGCCAGCAGCCCCTACAGGGGGCTAGAGACCCAGTACTTC
CDR3: CASSPYRGLETQYF

D: NA
V: TRBV30
J: TRBJ2-7
size: NA
DNA: TGTGCCTGTAGTGGCGCCTACGAGCAGTACTTC
CDR3: CACSGAYEQYF

D: NA
V: TRBV14
J: TRBJ1-2
size: NA
DNA: TGTGCCAGCAGCCAAGATAGTTCCTATGGCTACACCTTC
CDR3: CASSQDSSYGYTF

D: TRBD1
V: TRBV4-3
J: TRBJ1-6
size: NA
DNA: TGCGCCAGCAGCCAAGGGACAGGAAAAAATTCACCCCTCCACTTT
CDR3: CASSQGTGKNSPLHF

D: TRBD1
V: TRBV6-1
J: TRBJ1-2
size: once
DNA: TGTGCCAGCAGTGCGATCTGGGACAGGCCCAACTATGGCTACACCTTC
CDR3: CASSAIWDRPNYGYTF

D: NA
V: TRBV24-1
J: TRBJ1-2
size: NA
DNA: TGTGCCACCAGTGAGTCGACAGGCAATGGCTACACCTTC
CDR3: CATSESTGNGYTF

D: NA
V: TRBV28
J: TRBJ1-2
size: NA
DNA: TGTGCCAGCAGCAAGAAGGCGCGGGGCTACACCTTC
CDR3: CASSKKARGYTF

D: TRBD2
V: TRBV5-1
J: TRBJ2-3
size: NA
DNA: TGCGCCAGCAGCTTGGGAGCGGGAGGTCGGACAGATACGCAGTATTTT
CDR3: CASSLGAGGRTDTQYF

D: NA
V: TRBV6-2/TRBV6-3
J: TRBJ2-7
size: NA
DNA: TGTGCCAGCAGTTGGGGCTCACTCTACGAGCAGTACTTC
CDR3: CASSWGSLYEQYF